This entry features one T cell receptor (beta chain) sequence. Its target is not known. One junction end does not reproduce the germline sequence, and a read error may be involved. Once obtained from cultured CD4+ T cells, the DNA was sequenced using the Oncomine TCR Beta short-read assay. One entry per CDR3 protein, called by TCRdb with MiXCR from the PCR reads. The sample consists of about 13,000 distinct CDR3 sequences, around 43% of them appearing once. This sample is part of a study of vaccination and CD4 T cells after COVID-19. Across the whole study: Spike peptides, overlapping and drawn from SARS-CoV-2, HCoV-NL63, HCoV-OC43 and HCoV-229E, were used to stimulate cells. Control cultures were supplied with a CEFX pool, an HIV-1 Nef pool, or no peptide at all.

Per germline, CDR1 DFQATT and CDR2 SNEGSKA (reference sequence). The CDR3 loop spans 12 amino acids. Sample treatment: roughly ten-day PBMC culture with coronavirus spike peptide pools or control peptides (ViraFEST assay). The receptor was isolated from a human donor who had recovered from COVID-19. The chain couples TRBV20-1 to TRBJ2-1; 9 positions agree with TRBD2. Sequenced sample: CD4+ T cells from blood, cultured in vitro. CDR3 residues: CSASIAGGVTLF. CDR3 DNA sequence: TGCAGTGCTAGTATCGCGGGAGGGGTCACCCTCTTC.